Following are 28 T cell receptor beta chains from one sample sequenced in a study of T cell clonotyping in hematopoietic cell transplantation. Data came from immunoSEQ multiplex PCR; TCRdb stores just in-frame clones and leaves some out. The sample lists over 25,000 clones; around 95% were seen once. The sequenced sample consisted of peripheral blood mononuclear cells. Receptors were obtained from a man aged 45 to 65 in good health. Some clones in this sample may be carry-over from other donors' samples.

The chain uses TRBV6-6 and TRBJ2-7; 7 nucleotides align to TRBD1. The germline gives CDR1 MNHNY, CDR2 SVGAGI (reference sequence). This CDR3 is built from 13 residues. The V gene end was trimmed by 6 bases and the J gene end by 6 bases; junction bases not matched to a gene: 8. CDR3 residues: CASSPGTEGEQYF. The CDR3 DNA is TGTGCCAGCAGCCCAGGGACAGAGGGCGAGCAGTACTTC.

This chain joins TRBV9 and TRBJ1-1; no clear D. Trimming stripped 0 bases from V and 1 base from J, with 10 bases between. The CDR3 runs 15 residues. The germline V gene has CDR1 SGDLS and CDR2 YYNGEE. The CDR3 region is CASSVGSAGNTEAFF. In DNA form, the CDR3 reads TGTGCCAGCAGCGTAGGATCGGCAGGGAACACTGAAGCTTTCTTT.

The V gene is TRBV5-1, the J gene TRBJ1-1, with 7 bases that match TRBD1. Germline values: CDR1 SGHRS, CDR2 YFSETQ. V trimming: 0 bases; J trimming: 5 bases; junction bases outside the gene matches: 4. The length of the CDR3 is 14 residues. The CDR3 coding sequence is TGCGCCAGCAGCTTGGGACAGGGATTGACTGAAGCTTTCTTT. It yields the protein CASSLGQGLTEAFF.

CDR3 residues: CASRRTWRGSSYEQYF. In nucleotides, the CDR3 is TGTGCCAGCAGGAGAACGTGGCGGGGGAGCTCCTACGAGCAGTACTTC. The chain recombines TRBV27 with TRBJ2-7, with 7 positions matching TRBD2. The CDR3 sequence is 16 residues long. CDR1 is MNHEY, CDR2 SMNVEV, per germline (reference sequence). After removal of 6 bases from V and 0 bases from J, the junction contained 11 bases not matched to a gene.

The gene calls are TRBV4-1 and TRBJ1-1, with D hard to call. Germline values: CDR1 MGHRA, CDR2 YSYEKL. The V gene lost 6 bases and the J gene lost 0 bases, with 17 bases spanning the gap. This CDR3 comprises 16 residues. The CDR3 reads CASSIEGMNMNTEAFF. The CDR3 DNA reads TGCGCCAGCAGTATAGAGGGTATGAACATGAACACTGAAGCTTTCTTT.

V usage is TRBV6-5 and J usage is TRBJ1-6; 9 nucleotides line up with TRBD1. Germline CDR1 is MNHEY and CDR2 is SVGAGI. Trimming took 2 bases from V and 9 from J; bases not matched to a gene: 5. The CDR3 totals 15 residues. CDR3 amino acids: CASSYGDREGSPLHF. The CDR3 DNA follows: TGTGCCAGCAGTTACGGGGACAGGGAGGGTTCACCCCTCCACTTT.

V is TRBV28 and J is TRBJ1-5; D gene uncertain. The germline V gene encodes CDR1 MDHEN and CDR2 SYDVKM. CDR3 size: 15 residues. Between the trimmed V and J ends, which lost 5 bases and 2 bases, there was a span of 13 bases. CDR3 region: CASSTSGMGNQPQHF. For the CDR3, the DNA is TGTGCCAGCAGTACCTCAGGAATGGGCAATCAGCCCCAGCATTTT.

The chain uses TRBV7-9 and TRBJ2-7, with TRBD2 matching over 7 bases. Per germline, CDR1 SEHNR and CDR2 FQNEAQ (reference sequence). V trimming: 3 bases; J trimming: 6 bases; junction bases outside the gene matches: 8. This CDR3 comprises 14 residues. In DNA form, the CDR3 reads TGTGCCAGCAGCTTTTTGACAGCGGGGCTCGAGCAGTACTTC. Residues: CASSFLTAGLEQYF. The whole variable domain, filled in from reference TRBV7-9 and TRBJ2-7, reads DTGVSQNPRHKITKRGQNVTFRCDPISEHNRLYWYRQTLGQGPEFLTYFQNEAQLEKSRLLSDRFSAERPKGSFSTLEIQRTEQGDSAMYLCASSFLTAGLEQYFGPGTRLTVT.

This chain joins TRBV25-1 and TRBJ2-1; TRBD2 agrees at 11 bases. Trimming removed 6 bases from V and 2 bases from J; junction bases left unmatched: 6. This CDR3 contains 16 residues. Germline V lookup: CDR1 MGHDK, CDR2 SYGVNS. The CDR3 is CASREISGGAYNEQFF. As DNA, the CDR3 is TGTGCCAGCAGAGAAATTAGCGGGGGGGCCTACAATGAGCAGTTCTTC.

The J gene is TRBJ1-3, the V gene TRBV29-1; D call uncertain. The CDR3 is 13 amino acids. Germline loops: CDR1 SQVTM, CDR2 ANQGSEA. V was trimmed by 3 bases and J by 0 bases, leaving 6 bases between them. In nucleotides, the CDR3 is TGCAGCGTTGAGGAAAGCTCTGGAAACACCATATATTTT. Translating it yields CSVEESSGNTIYF.

The CDR3 DNA follows: TGTGCCAGCAGGTTACGGGCACAGAACTATGGCTACACCTTC. Translation: CASRLRAQNYGYTF. This chain uses TRBV6-5 with TRBJ1-2; no clear D. The CDR3 covers 14 residues. The germline V gene has CDR1 MNHEY and CDR2 SVGAGI. Trimming cost V 6 bases and J 2 bases, with 13 bases left between them.

The chain has TRBV6-1 and TRBJ1-2; the D gene is possibly TRBD1 (5 bases). The CDR3 length is 13 residues. V was shortened by 4 bases and J by 7 bases, with 13 bases between the two germline ends. CDR1 and CDR2 from the germline V gene are MNHNS and SASEGT. The CDR3 DNA is TGTGCCAGCAGTGGACAGAGTTTCGGTGGCTACACCTTC. It specifies CASSGQSFGGYTF.

This clone was recorded only once. This chain joins TRBV6-5 and TRBJ1-2; no firm D call. The V gene's germline CDR1 is MNHEY and CDR2 SVGAGI. Trimming took off 0 bases at V and 7 bases at J, with 12 bases between the two ends. CDR3 length: 14 amino acids. The CDR3 is CASSYSSGVLGYTF. The CDR3 DNA reads as TGTGCCAGCAGTTACTCGAGTGGGGTGCTTGGCTACACCTTC.

This chain uses TRBV4-1 with TRBJ2-3; D gene ambiguous. CDR3 size: 12 residues. The ends were cut back, 2 bases at V and 2 bases at J, with 2 bases in the middle. The germline gives CDR1 MGHRA, CDR2 YSYEKL. CDR3 in amino acids: CASSQYTDTQYF. The CDR3 nucleotides are TGCGCCAGCAGCCAATACACAGATACGCAGTATTTT.

The gene calls are TRBV7-2 and TRBJ1-1, with D unresolved. The CDR3 consists of 12 residues. Trimming removed 1 base at V and 3 bases at J, with 3 bases between. Germline CDR1 reads SGHTA; CDR2 reads FQGNSA. The CDR3 loop reads CASSLGYTEAFF. The CDR3 coding sequence is TGTGCCAGCAGCTTAGGCTACACTGAAGCTTTCTTT.

This chain uses TRBV4-3 with TRBJ1-6; maybe TRBD1 (6 bases). V shed 5 bases and J shed 3 bases, with 23 bases lying between them. The germline gives CDR1 LGHNA, CDR2 YSLEER. The CDR3 is made up of 19 amino acids. The CDR3 loop reads CASSARSAGVGFYNSPLHF. The CDR3 region has the DNA TGCGCCAGCAGCGCCCGGTCTGCAGGGGTTGGATTCTATAATTCACCCCTCCACTTT.

V and J are TRBV19 and TRBJ1-1; TRBD1 is a possible D gene (6 bases). The CDR3 extends over 14 amino acids. From germline, CDR1 is LNHDA and CDR2 SQIVND (reference sequence). V lost 3 bases, J lost 5 bases, and 13 bases lay in between. This CDR3 reads CASSIRGARTEAFF. CDR3 DNA: TGTGCCAGTAGTATTCGGGGGGCGAGGACTGAAGCTTTCTTT.

This clone was detected a few times. This rearrangement joins TRBV30 to TRBJ1-1; D is perhaps TRBD1 (5 bases). CDR3 size: 17 residues. CDR1 GTSNPN and CDR2 SVGIG come from the germline V gene (reference sequence). Trimming took off 3 bases at V and 4 bases at J, with 24 bases between the two ends. The CDR3 loop is CAWRNERGLGIGTEAFF. The DNA of the CDR3 is TGTGCCTGGAGAAATGAACGGGGACTGGGGATCGGCACTGAAGCTTTCTTT.

This clone has a single count. The genes are TRBV6-6 and TRBJ1-1; D call uncertain. The CDR3 length is 13 residues. V lost 6 bases and J lost 3, with 11 bases in between. The V gene's germline CDR1 is MNHNY and CDR2 SVGAGI (reference sequence). The CDR3 reads CASSQRWDTEAFF. The DNA for the CDR3 is TGTGCCAGCAGCCAACGGTGGGACACTGAAGCTTTCTTT.

The genes are TRBV19 and TRBJ1-2; 7 positions match TRBD1. V was pared by 5 bases and J by 0 bases, with 3 bases of the junction left unmatched. Germline assignment: CDR1 LNHDA and CDR2 SQIVND (reference sequence). This CDR3 comprises 14 residues. The CDR3 nucleotides are TGTGCCAGTAGTGGACAGGTTTCTAACTATGGCTACACCTTC. It yields the protein CASSGQVSNYGYTF.

The rearrangement links TRBV7-3 to TRBJ2-5; 7 bases match TRBD2. This CDR3 contains 15 residues. With 4 bases clipped from V and 2 bases from J, the junction kept 7 bases outside the gene matches. Germline V gene sequence: CDR1 SGHTA, CDR2 FQGTGA. In nucleotides, the CDR3 is TGTGCCAGCAGCTCCGTCGGCGGGGGACAAGAGACCCAGTACTTC. As protein: CASSSVGGGQETQYF.

This chain uses TRBV7-6 with TRBJ2-3, with D unclear. Trimming removed 1 base at V and 2 bases at J, with 10 bases between. The CDR3 is 15 amino acids. Germline CDR1 and CDR2: SGHVS and FNYEAQ. The CDR3 bases are TGTGCCAGCAGCTTAGAATCCCGAGACACAGATACGCAGTATTTT. Translating it yields CASSLESRDTDTQYF.

The chain uses TRBV6-5 and TRBJ1-1; 7 positions agree with TRBD1. The CDR3 is 11 residues long. Per germline, CDR1 MNHEY and CDR2 SVGAGI. Losses at the gene ends were 5 bases for V and 11 bases for J; bases not matched to a gene: 5. DNA of the CDR3: TGTGCCAGCAGTGACAGGGCCGGGGCTTTCTTT. It encodes CASSDRAGAFF.

This clone was observed a single time. This chain joins TRBV28 and TRBJ1-6, with no clear D. V was clipped by 8 bases and J by 6 bases, with 11 bases between them. The CDR3 has 13 amino acids. Germline V gene sequence: CDR1 MDHEN, CDR2 SYDVKM. The CDR3 region has the DNA TGTGCCAGCGGGGTCGTTGTTAATTCACCCCTCCACTTT. Translating it yields CASGVVVNSPLHF.

The chain is built from TRBV5-5 and TRBJ2-7; D is unclear. V was pared by 3 bases and J by 2 bases, with 9 bases between. Germline V gene lookup returns CDR1 SGHKS and CDR2 YYEKEE (reference sequence). This CDR3 is 13 amino acids long. The CDR3 DNA reads TGTGCCAGCAGCTCAGTTACAACCTACGAGCAGTACTTC. Protein product: CASSSVTTYEQYF.

J is TRBJ1-2 and V is TRBV29-1; D may be TRBD1 (6 bases). Trimming took off 5 bases at V and 7 bases at J, with 14 bases between the two ends. Germline-derived CDR1 and CDR2 are SQVTM and ANQGSEA. CDR3 length: 12 amino acids. The chain's CDR3 is CSVLRDTAGYTF. The CDR3 nucleotides read TGCAGCGTTCTCCGGGACACAGCTGGCTACACCTTC.

The chain has TRBV7-7 and TRBJ2-2, with D unresolved. The CDR3 loop spans 15 amino acids. Germline CDR1 reads SSHAT; CDR2 reads FNYEAQ (reference sequence). Between the trimmed V and J ends, which lost 1 base and 4 bases, there was a span of 10 bases. In DNA form, the CDR3 reads TGTGCCAGCAGCTTAGGAACTTCGTTCACCGGGGAGCTGTTTTTT. Translated, it gives CASSLGTSFTGELFF.

This clone was observed a handful of times. This sequence joins TRBV28 and TRBJ1-2; D gene ambiguous. CDR3 length: 13 amino acids. Per the germline V gene, CDR1 is MDHEN and CDR2 is SYDVKM. The ends were cut back, 6 bases at V and 8 bases at J, with 16 bases in the middle. The CDR3 DNA reads as TGTGCCAGCAGATCCGGGCCAGGCGGGGGCTACACCTTC. Translating it yields CASRSGPGGGYTF.